Listed here are 20 T cell receptor beta chains from one sample, sequenced in a study of shared clonotypes between healthy human individuals. Sequencing was performed with immunoSEQ multiplex PCR; in TCRdb, only in-frame clones are kept and a portion is missing. The sample has 2.3 million or so clones, 80% to 95% seen once; the top ten hold 0.39%. Sequenced input: naive CD4+ T cells from PBMCs. The subset: CD45RA+ positively selected. These receptor sequences come from a man aged 18 to 30 in good health. Some clones in this sample may be carry-over from other donors' samples.

The chain uses TRBV20-1 and TRBJ2-5, with 7 positions matching TRBD1. Germline CDR1 DFQATT, CDR2 SNEGSKA (reference sequence). The length of the CDR3 is 11 residues. V was pared by 8 bases and J by 4 bases, with 4 bases of the junction left unmatched. This chain's CDR3 is CSQRQGETQYF. The CDR3 DNA sequence: TGCAGTCAGAGACAGGGAGAGACCCAGTACTTC.

This clone was counted once. The chain employs TRBV28 and TRBJ2-1; 7 bases line up with TRBD2. The junction had 8 bases not matched to a gene; V was cut back by 6 bases and J by 9 bases. The CDR3 has 13 residues. Germline values: CDR1 MDHEN, CDR2 SYDVKM. The CDR3 DNA reads as TGTGCCAGCAGAGAGACTAGCCTGGGTGAGCAGTTCTTC. Encoded protein: CASRETSLGEQFF.

V gene TRBV28 combines with J gene TRBJ1-5; D not resolved. V lost 3 bases to trimming and J lost 2 bases, with 17 bases between them. Per germline, CDR1 MDHEN and CDR2 SYDVKM. The CDR3 length is 17 residues. In DNA form, the CDR3 reads TGTGCCAGCAGTTTCAGCTTCTCTAACGGGGGCAATCAGCCCCAGCATTTT. Its protein is CASSFSFSNGGNQPQHF.

This chain links TRBV19 with TRBJ2-3; D ambiguous. The CDR3 length is 16 residues. V was clipped by 1 base and J by 0 bases, with 11 bases between them. Germline V gives CDR1 LNHDA, CDR2 SQIVND (reference sequence). The CDR3 DNA reads as TGTGCCAGTAGTATAGGCCCAGGCCCTAGCACAGATACGCAGTATTTT. It codes for CASSIGPGPSTDTQYF.

The chain couples TRBV28 to TRBJ2-7; TRBD1 or TRBD2 may be the D gene (5 bases each). The V end was cut by 5 bases, the J end by 2 bases, with 10 bases between. This CDR3 region has 13 residues. The germline CDR1 and CDR2 sequences are MDHEN and SYDVKM. CDR3 loop: CASSQGRPYEQYF. The CDR3 region has the DNA TGTGCCAGCAGTCAGGGACGGCCCTACGAGCAGTACTTC.

Details on this clone: This sample includes further DNA sequences coding for the same CDR3. J is TRBJ2-1 and V is TRBV5-1; 7 nucleotides agree with TRBD1. Per the germline V gene, CDR1 is SGHRS and CDR2 is YFSETQ. J lost 3 bases, V lost 0 bases, and 3 bases had no gene match. This CDR3 has 15 residues. In DNA, the CDR3 is TGCGCCAGCAGCTTGGTCAGGGGGAGCTACAATGAGCAGTTCTTC. Translation: CASSLVRGSYNEQFF.

The rearrangement links TRBV2 to TRBJ2-4; TRBD2 matches at 8 bases. Germline CDR1 reads SNHLY; CDR2 reads FYNNEI. The CDR3 contains 16 residues. Trimming took 8 bases from V and 3 from J; bases not matched to a gene: 12. The DNA for the CDR3 is TGTGCCAGCGTTAAAGAGCGGGAGTTTTTCAAAAACATTCAGTACTTC. Its protein product is CASVKEREFFKNIQYF. The complete variable domain, with remaining parts taken from reference TRBV2 and TRBJ2-4, reads EPEVTQTPSHQVTQMGQEVILRCVPISNHLYFYWYRQILGQKVEFLVSFYNNEISEKSEIFDDQFSVERPDGSNFTLKIRSTKLEDSAMYFCASVKEREFFKNIQYFGAGTRLSVL.

CDR3 protein: CASSEALRTDFNYEQYF. The CDR3 DNA reads TGTGCCAGCAGTGAAGCGCTTAGGACAGACTTTAACTACGAGCAGTACTTC. V gene TRBV6-1 combines with J gene TRBJ2-7, with a tentative D call TRBD1 (6 bases). Germline loops: CDR1 MNHNS, CDR2 SASEGT. V dropped 0 bases and J dropped 3 bases, with 18 bases sitting between them. The length of the CDR3 is 17 residues.

V and J are TRBV15 and TRBJ1-4; possible D gene TRBD1, 5 bases. Trimming removed 0 bases from V and 0 bases from J, with 8 bases in between. The CDR3 extends over 16 amino acids. CDR1 is LNHNV, CDR2 YYDKDF, per germline (reference sequence). CDR3 DNA sequence: TGTGCCACCAGCAGAGAGACGACAGCAACTAATGAAAAACTGTTTTTT. Its protein is CATSRETTATNEKLFF.

The rearrangement joins TRBV29-1 to TRBJ2-3, with TRBD1 matching 9 bases. From germline, CDR1 is SQVTM and CDR2 ANQGSEA. This CDR3 contains 13 residues. Losses at the gene ends were 6 bases for V and 4 bases for J; bases not matched to a gene: 5. CDR3 nucleotides: TGCAGCGTACAGGGGGCGAGGGCAGATACGCAGTATTTT. This sequence encodes CSVQGARADTQYF.

This clone was seen a single time. The sample holds other DNA sequences that translate to the same CDR3. The rearrangement joins TRBV7-9 to TRBJ2-7; TRBD1 matches 7 bases. Germline values: CDR1 SEHNR, CDR2 FQNEAQ (reference sequence). V lost 1 base and J lost 3; bases outside the gene matches: 0. The CDR3 runs 13 residues. CDR3 protein: CASSLGTGYEQYF. The CDR3 region has the DNA TGTGCCAGCAGCTTAGGGACAGGCTACGAGCAGTACTTC.

The chain links TRBV4-3 to TRBJ2-7; 14 positions match TRBD2. Germline loops: CDR1 LGHNA, CDR2 YSLEER. Losses at the gene ends were 4 bases for V and 1 base for J; bases not matched to a gene: 15. CDR3 length: 20 amino acids. CDR3 sequence (DNA): TGCGCCAGCAGCCGGGGACTAGCGGGAGATAAGCCCTTTGTGTCCTACGAGCAGTACTTC. It is translated as CASSRGLAGDKPFVSYEQYF.

The rearrangement links TRBV14 to TRBJ1-2, with 7 bases fitting TRBD1. CDR1 is SGHDN, CDR2 FVKESK, per germline. The CDR3 contains 13 residues. Losses at the gene ends were 6 bases for V and 4 bases for J; bases not matched to a gene: 5. CDR3 region: CASSPDRAYGYTF. In DNA form, the CDR3 reads TGTGCCAGCAGTCCCGACAGGGCCTATGGCTACACCTTC.

The chain links TRBV27 to TRBJ2-7; 7 nucleotides match TRBD1. V shed 5 bases, J shed 3 bases, and the junction held 7 bases outside the gene matches. Germline loops: CDR1 MNHEY, CDR2 SMNVEV (reference sequence). The CDR3 consists of 14 residues. The CDR3 coding sequence is TGTGCCAGCAGTACCGTGACAGGGAGCTACGAGCAGTACTTC. It yields the protein CASSTVTGSYEQYF.

This chain connects TRBV5-5 to TRBJ1-2; no clear D gene. The CDR3 sequence is 12 residues long. Trimming cost V 0 bases and J 5 bases, with 5 bases left between them. The germline CDR1 and CDR2 sequences are SGHKS and YYEKEE (reference sequence). This chain's CDR3 is CASSLGVYGYTF. The CDR3 bases are TGTGCCAGCAGCTTGGGGGTTTATGGCTACACCTTC. Based on the CDR3 plus reference TRBV5-5 and TRBJ1-2, the full variable domain is DAGVTQSPTHLIKTRGQQVTLRCSPISGHKSVSWYQQVLGQGPQFIFQYYEKEERGRGNFPDRFSARQFPNYSSELNVNALLLGDSALYLCASSLGVYGYTFGSGTRLTVV.

A note on this clone: Different DNA sequences within this sample yield the same CDR3. V is TRBV5-1 and J is TRBJ2-1; 7 bases are shared with TRBD2. The CDR3 runs 13 residues. CDR1 is SGHRS, CDR2 YFSETQ, per germline. V lost 0 bases, J lost 10 bases, and 4 bases stayed unmatched. In DNA form, the CDR3 reads TGCGCCAGCAGCTTGGGGACTAGAGACGAGCAGTTCTTC. This translates into CASSLGTRDEQFF.

In its sample, this clone was seen once. The rearrangement links TRBV27 to TRBJ2-7, with TRBD1 matching 7 bases. Germline loops: CDR1 MNHEY, CDR2 SMNVEV (reference sequence). Trimming at V came to 3 bases and at J to 3 bases, leaving 17 bases not matched to a gene. The CDR3 extends over 18 amino acids. CDR3 protein: CASSFGSPTGELLYEQYF. In nucleotides, the CDR3 is TGTGCCAGCAGTTTCGGGTCCCCCACAGGGGAGCTGCTCTACGAGCAGTACTTC.

This chain joins TRBV2 and TRBJ1-2, with a possible D match to TRBD1 (6 bases). Germline CDR1 SNHLY, CDR2 FYNNEI. V gave up 7 bases and J gave up 4 bases, with 10 bases separating them. The CDR3 has 12 amino acids. CDR3 bases: TGTGCCAGCATAGGGACACGCTATGGCTACACCTTC. Its translation is CASIGTRYGYTF.

The chain uses TRBV2 and TRBJ2-1; D possibly corresponds to TRBD2 (6 bases). V was shortened by 6 bases and J by 4 bases, with 16 bases between the two germline ends. CDR1 SNHLY and CDR2 FYNNEI come from the germline V gene. The CDR3 consists of 15 residues. Here the CDR3 reads CASRAPGLNYNEQFF. The CDR3 DNA follows: TGTGCCAGCAGGGCACCGGGACTGAATTACAATGAGCAGTTCTTC.

The gene calls are TRBV6-1 and TRBJ2-3, with D possibly matching TRBD1 (5 bases). V lost 10 bases and J lost 0, with 11 bases in between. The germline gives CDR1 MNHNS, CDR2 SASEGT. This CDR3 spans 13 amino acids. The CDR3 is CATRVGSTDTQYF. CDR3 in DNA: TGTGCCACCAGGGTGGGAAGCACAGATACGCAGTATTTT.